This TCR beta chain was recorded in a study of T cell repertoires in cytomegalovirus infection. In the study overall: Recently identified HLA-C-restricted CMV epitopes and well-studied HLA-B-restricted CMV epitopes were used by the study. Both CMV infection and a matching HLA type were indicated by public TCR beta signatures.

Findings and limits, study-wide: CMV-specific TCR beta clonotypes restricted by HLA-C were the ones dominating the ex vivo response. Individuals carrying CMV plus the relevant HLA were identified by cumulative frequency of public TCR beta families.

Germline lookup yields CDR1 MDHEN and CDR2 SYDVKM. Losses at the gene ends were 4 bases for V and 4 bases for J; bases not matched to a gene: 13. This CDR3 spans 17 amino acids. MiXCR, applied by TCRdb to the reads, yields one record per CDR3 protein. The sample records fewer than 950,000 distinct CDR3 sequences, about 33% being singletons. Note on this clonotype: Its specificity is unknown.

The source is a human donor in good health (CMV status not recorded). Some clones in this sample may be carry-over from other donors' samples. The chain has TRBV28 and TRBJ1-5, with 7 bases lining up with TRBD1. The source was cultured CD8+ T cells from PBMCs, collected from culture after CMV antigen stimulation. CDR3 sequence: CASSSPKGQQINQPQHF. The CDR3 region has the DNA TGTGCCAGCAGTTCCCCCAAGGGACAGCAAATAAATCAGCCCCAGCATTTT.